The following is a TCR beta chain sequence with its context. Its specificity is not known. The CDR3 length is 13 residues. Looked up from germline, CDR1 is KGHSH and CDR2 is LQKENI. Trimming left V 2 bases short and J 5 bases short, with 7 bases between. This entry belongs to a study of T cell repertoires and HLA-DP antigens. Study as a whole: Alloreactive CD4+ T cells targeted HLA-DP on transduced HeLa.

The protocol was immunoSEQ multiplex PCR, while the TCRdb copy is restricted to in-frame clones and leaves out a portion. The top ten clones hold 1.7% of a sample with approximately 86,000 clones, about 89% of them seen once. Sequencing used CD4+ T cells from PBMCs. This receptor was taken from a man in his fifties or sixties in good health and CMV-seronegative. The chain employs TRBV18 and TRBJ1-5; D call uncertain. For the CDR3, the DNA is TGTGCCAGCTCACCAAAGCTCGATCAGCCCCAGCATTTT. Translated, it gives CASSPKLDQPQHF.